Listed here are 28 T cell receptor beta chains from one sample, sequenced in a study of identical twins. MiXCR, applied by TCRdb to the 5' RACE reads, yields one record per CDR3 protein. The sample consists of some 710,000 distinct CDR3 sequences, 5.5% to 6.5% of them appearing once. Sequencing input: naive T cells sorted from blood. These receptors all come from a man in his late teens or twenties in good health.

The table lists this clonotype with many counts. The chain is built from TRBV4-3 and TRBJ2-3; D is undetermined. The CDR3 has 13 amino acids. Germline loops: CDR1 LGHNA, CDR2 YSLEER. Trimming left V 5 bases short and J 4 bases short, with 10 bases between. The DNA for the CDR3 is TGCGCCAGCAGCTTGGAATCCCCAGATACGCAGTATTTT. The encoded protein is CASSLESPDTQYF.

This clonotype was counted only a few times. The chain couples TRBV6-1 to TRBJ2-3; tentative D call: TRBD2 (6 bases). There are 16 residues in the CDR3. Germline V CDR1 and CDR2: MNHNS, SASEGT. V gave up 6 bases and J gave up 4 bases, with 20 bases separating them. CDR3 sequence (DNA): TGTGCCAGCAGGAGGTTAGCGGTCGGCGCCGCAGATACGCAGTATTTT. As protein: CASRRLAVGAADTQYF.

This clonotype has ten or more counts. The chain couples TRBV7-9 to TRBJ1-5; 9 bases agree with TRBD1. The CDR3 covers 14 residues. Losses at the gene ends were 5 bases for V and 6 bases for J; bases not matched to a gene: 5. The germline gives CDR1 SEHNR, CDR2 FQNEAQ (reference sequence). The CDR3 sequence: CASSPGTGPQPQHF. CDR3 coding DNA: TGTGCCAGCAGCCCCGGGACAGGGCCTCAGCCCCAGCATTTT.

Ten or more counts support this clonotype. The rearrangement joins TRBV15 to TRBJ2-1, with no clear D. The V end was cut by 4 bases, the J end by 5 bases, with 12 bases between. Germline V gives CDR1 LNHNV, CDR2 YYDKDF (reference sequence). CDR3 length: 14 residues. The CDR3 sequence: CATSTWTEDNEQFF. For the CDR3, the DNA is TGTGCCACCAGCACCTGGACGGAAGACAATGAGCAGTTCTTC.

This clonotype appeared many times. The genes are TRBV29-1 and TRBJ1-1; maybe TRBD1 (5 bases). V was shortened by 7 bases and J by 4 bases, with 19 bases between the two germline ends. CDR3 length: 14 residues. Per the germline V gene, CDR1 is SQVTM and CDR2 is ANQGSEA. CDR3 residues: CSAGGRVSSTEAFF. CDR3 in DNA: TGCAGCGCCGGCGGCAGGGTGTCAAGCACTGAAGCTTTCTTT.

This clonotype was counted ten times or more. V and J are TRBV29-1 and TRBJ2-2, with 12 bases aligning to TRBD2. The germline V gene has CDR1 SQVTM and CDR2 ANQGSEA. The junction had 6 bases not matched to a gene; V was cut back by 5 bases and J by 5 bases. The CDR3 has 15 amino acids. The CDR3 region is CSVCILAGGTGELFF. CDR3 DNA sequence: TGCAGCGTTTGTATACTAGCGGGAGGTACCGGGGAGCTGTTTTTT.

This clonotype was seen ten or more times. The V gene is TRBV5-1, the J gene TRBJ2-5; 8 bases map to TRBD2. Trimming removed 2 bases from V and 5 bases from J; junction bases left unmatched: 5. The CDR3 sequence is 14 residues long. Per germline, CDR1 SGHRS and CDR2 YFSETQ. The DNA of the CDR3 is TGCGCCAGCAGCTTAGGGACTAGGCAGGAGACCCAGTACTTC. Translation: CASSLGTRQETQYF.

Many counts were recorded for this clonotype. The CDR3 region is CSVDVWPSGRTINEQFF. CDR3 nucleotide sequence: TGCAGCGTTGACGTCTGGCCTAGCGGGCGTACTATCAATGAGCAGTTCTTC. The chain employs TRBV29-1 and TRBJ2-1; 8 bases are a match to TRBD2. V lost 3 bases, J lost 6 bases, and 16 bases stayed unmatched. The V gene's germline CDR1 is SQVTM and CDR2 ANQGSEA. This CDR3 is 17 amino acids long.

In this sample, this clonotype turned up many times. The rearrangement uses TRBV12-3 or TRBV12-4 and TRBJ1-2, with D perhaps matching TRBD1 (6 bases). Trimming stripped 1 base from V and 8 bases from J, with 11 bases between. There are 13 residues in the CDR3. In DNA form, the CDR3 reads TGTGCCAGCAGTTTAGAGATGGGGGGCGGCTACACCTTC. It is translated as CASSLEMGGGYTF.

V usage is TRBV2 and J usage is TRBJ2-5; possible D gene TRBD2, 5 bases. V was shortened by 9 bases and J by 9 bases, with 17 bases between the two germline ends. The CDR3 spans 12 residues. Germline V gene lookup returns CDR1 SNHLY and CDR2 FYNNEI. CDR3 protein: CASRDGVGSQYF. In nucleotides, the CDR3 is TGTGCCAGTCGAGACGGGGTCGGGTCCCAGTACTTC.

A few counts support this clonotype. The chain has TRBV28 and TRBJ2-5, with D maybe TRBD1 (6 bases). V lost 3 bases, J lost 3 bases, and 17 bases lay in between. CDR1 is MDHEN, CDR2 SYDVKM, per germline. This CDR3 is built from 16 residues. The CDR3 DNA follows: TGTGCCAGCAGTTTTGGCAGGGGATCGGGGAAAGAGACCCAGTACTTC. It codes for CASSFGRGSGKETQYF. Variable domain in full (rest from reference TRBV28 and TRBJ2-5): DVKVTQSSRYLVKRTGEKVFLECVQDMDHENMFWYRQDPGLGLRLIYFSYDVKMKEKGDIPEGYSVSREKKERFSLILESASTNQTSMYLCASSFGRGSGKETQYFGPGTRLLVL.

This clonotype was picked up many times. The chain combines TRBV5-1 with TRBJ1-5; no definite D call. The CDR3 contains 15 residues. V lost 0 bases and J lost 2, with 9 bases in between. Germline CDR1 reads SGHRS; CDR2 reads YFSETQ. The CDR3 spells CASSLDPAGNQPQHF. For the CDR3, the DNA is TGCGCCAGCAGCTTGGACCCGGCGGGCAATCAGCCCCAGCATTTT. The full variable domain, its missing parts supplied by reference TRBV5-1 and TRBJ1-5, is KAGVTQTPRYLIKTRGQQVTLSCSPISGHRSVSWYQQTPGQGLQFLFEYFSETQRNKGNFPGRFSGRQFSNSRSEMNVSTLELGDSALYLCASSLDPAGNQPQHFGDGTRLSIL.

This clonotype showed up many times. The chain joins TRBV7-9 to TRBJ1-1; D perhaps matches TRBD1 (5 bases). CDR1 SEHNR and CDR2 FQNEAQ come from the germline V gene (reference sequence). This CDR3 has 14 residues. Trimming took 5 bases from V and 0 from J, leaving 10 bases between them. The CDR3 reads CASSATEVNTEAFF. In DNA form, the CDR3 reads TGTGCCAGCAGCGCGACAGAGGTGAACACTGAAGCTTTCTTT.

This chain links TRBV18 with TRBJ2-1, with D tentatively TRBD2 (6 bases). In germline, CDR1 is KGHSH, CDR2 LQKENI. The V end was cut by 3 bases, the J end by 0 bases, with 18 bases between. The CDR3 runs to 18 residues. The CDR3: CASSPGGAKRNSYNEQFF. The CDR3 DNA reads as TGTGCCAGCTCACCGGGAGGCGCGAAGCGGAACTCCTACAATGAGCAGTTCTTC.

V and J are TRBV5-5 and TRBJ2-3, with 7 bases fitting TRBD1. V was clipped by 4 bases and J by 0 bases; unmatched bases: 8. Germline CDR1 reads SGHKS; CDR2 reads YYEKEE (reference sequence). The CDR3 is made up of 16 amino acids. The chain's CDR3 is CASSPDDRESTDTQYF. In nucleotides, the CDR3 is TGTGCCAGCAGCCCTGACGACAGGGAAAGCACAGATACGCAGTATTTT.

The J gene is TRBJ2-7, the V gene TRBV5-1; D is uncertain. The CDR3 loop spans 14 amino acids. Between the trimmed V and J ends, which lost 0 bases and 2 bases, there was a span of 9 bases. Germline CDR1 reads SGHRS; CDR2 reads YFSETQ. The CDR3 reads CASSLGKPTYEQYF. DNA for the CDR3: TGCGCCAGCAGCTTGGGAAAGCCGACCTACGAGCAGTACTTC.

This clonotype was found many times. The rearrangement uses TRBV29-1 and TRBJ2-7, with D unclear. There are 12 residues in the CDR3. Trimming removed 7 bases from V and 4 bases from J, with 14 bases in between. Germline values: CDR1 SQVTM, CDR2 ANQGSEA. The CDR3 region is CSARSTQYEQYF. As DNA, the CDR3 is TGCAGCGCCCGATCCACCCAGTACGAGCAGTACTTC.

This clonotype appeared many times. The chain joins TRBV4-2 to TRBJ1-6, with D possibly being TRBD1 (5 bases). Germline V gene lookup returns CDR1 LGHNA and CDR2 YNFKEQ. The CDR3 covers 16 residues. Trimming pared 0 bases from V and 9 bases from J, leaving 15 bases between. The CDR3 here is CASSQDRGQDGSPLHF. In DNA form, the CDR3 reads TGTGCCAGCAGCCAAGATAGGGGCCAAGACGGTTCACCCCTCCACTTT.

This clonotype was counted many times. This chain joins TRBV7-2 and TRBJ2-3; D possibly corresponds to TRBD1 (6 bases). The CDR3 spans 15 residues. Germline CDR1 is SGHTA and CDR2 is FQGNSA. Trimming left V 1 base short and J 5 bases short, with 13 bases between. CDR3 nucleotide sequence: TGTGCCAGCAGCTTAGTGTCGACAGGTTTAGATACGCAGTATTTT. As protein: CASSLVSTGLDTQYF.

This clonotype turned up a few times. The chain couples TRBV9 to TRBJ2-1; D is ambiguous. Between the trimmed V and J ends, which lost 0 bases and 4 bases, there was a span of 11 bases. Germline assignment: CDR1 SGDLS and CDR2 YYNGEE. This CDR3 comprises 15 residues. The CDR3, as DNA: TGTGCCAGCAGCGTAGTACGATCCGCGTACAATGAGCAGTTCTTC. It yields the protein CASSVVRSAYNEQFF.

Ten or more counts support this clonotype. The V and J genes are TRBV20-1 and TRBJ1-5; D remains unclear. The V end lost 1 base, the J end lost 5 bases, and 9 bases lay between the germline ends. CDR3 size: 13 residues. Per germline, CDR1 DFQATT and CDR2 SNEGSKA (reference sequence). This chain's CDR3 is CSARVGRDQPQHF. The DNA of the CDR3 is TGCAGTGCTAGAGTGGGGAGGGATCAGCCCCAGCATTTT.

This clonotype was counted many times. The rearrangement uses TRBV12-3 or TRBV12-4 and TRBJ1-3; the D is unclear. The germline V and J ends were trimmed by 5 bases and 0 bases, with 5 bases remaining between them. The CDR3 runs 13 residues. CDR3 sequence reads: CASSGPSGNTIYF. For the CDR3, the DNA is TGTGCCAGCAGTGGACCCTCTGGAAACACCATATATTTT.

This clonotype showed up just a few times. The CDR3 nucleotides are TGTGCCAGCAGCCAAGCCGGGACTAGCGGATACTACGAGCAGTACGTC. Translated: CASSQAGTSGYYEQYV. V gene TRBV3-1 combines with J gene TRBJ2-7; 11 nucleotides line up with TRBD2. The CDR3 is 16 residues long. Germline V gives CDR1 LGHDT, CDR2 YNNKEL (reference sequence). V shed 1 base, J shed 3 bases, and the junction held 5 bases outside the gene matches.

This clonotype has ten or more counts. The chain couples TRBV4-3 to TRBJ2-5, with 8 bases fitting TRBD1. The CDR3 loop spans 15 amino acids. The V and J ends lost 1 base and 1 base, in that order; junction bases with no gene match: 2. Germline lookup yields CDR1 LGHNA and CDR2 YSLEER. CDR3 DNA sequence: TGCGCCAGCAGCCAAGGACAGGGGCCCCAAGAGACCCAGTACTTC. Its protein is CASSQGQGPQETQYF.

The rearrangement joins TRBV27 to TRBJ1-1; unclear D gene. Trimming removed 6 bases from V and 5 bases from J, with 19 bases in between. Per the germline V gene, CDR1 is MNHEY and CDR2 is SMNVEV (reference sequence). This CDR3 region has 15 residues. CDR3 nucleotide sequence: TGTGCCAGCAGAAAACCTGGACCGACCCGGACTGAAGCTTTCTTT. Protein product: CASRKPGPTRTEAFF.

Many counts were recorded for this clonotype. V gene TRBV5-8 combines with J gene TRBJ2-7; TRBD1 aligns across 8 bases. This CDR3 has 14 amino acids. CDR1 and CDR2 from the germline V gene are SGHTS and YDEGEE. Unmatched junction bases numbered 4, after V lost 0 bases and J lost 5 bases. This CDR3 reads CASSLGTGFDEQYF. In DNA form, the CDR3 reads TGTGCCAGCAGCTTGGGGACAGGGTTCGACGAGCAGTACTTC.

This clonotype was observed many times. The chain carries TRBV20-1 and TRBJ2-7, with unresolved D. The CDR3 extends over 12 amino acids. The germline CDR1 and CDR2 sequences are DFQATT and SNEGSKA (reference sequence). The germline V and J ends were trimmed by 3 bases and 0 bases, with 6 bases remaining between them. CDR3 DNA sequence: TGCAGTGCTAGTGATAACTCCTACGAGCAGTACTTC. Translation gives CSASDNSYEQYF.

Ten or more counts support this clonotype. The genes are TRBV25-1 and TRBJ2-3; D gene uncertain. Germline values: CDR1 MGHDK, CDR2 SYGVNS. The CDR3 spans 13 residues. The ends were cut back, 1 base at V and 6 bases at J, with 8 bases in the middle. The CDR3 nucleotides read TGTGCCAGCAGTGAATTTAGGTGGGATACGCAGTATTTT. Translated: CASSEFRWDTQYF.